The 21 T cell receptor beta chains listed next were all sequenced from one sample in a study of cytomegalovirus exposure and HLA in healthy donors. Amplification used 60 Vbeta primers and 13 Jbeta primers. The repertoire was sequenced with immunoSEQ multiplex PCR; TCRdb's copy has only in-frame clones and lacks some. The table lists around 200,000 clones, about four fifths of them singletons. The sample consisted of PBMCs. The origin of the receptors is a man in his thirties or forties in good health and CMV-seropositive.

This chain joins TRBV7-2 and TRBJ2-7, with 11 bases fitting TRBD2. The germline V gene encodes CDR1 SGHTA and CDR2 FQGNSA. Germline trimming cut 7 bases from V and 5 bases from J; bases unmatched to any gene: 10. The CDR3 has 15 residues. The CDR3 nucleotides read TGTGCCAGCACCCTTAGCGGGGGGGCTAGCAACGAGCAGTACTTC. It codes for CASTLSGGASNEQYF.

The V call is TRBV19, the J call TRBJ2-7, with 12 bases matching TRBD2. The V segment lost 3 bases and the J segment 7 bases; nucleotides outside the gene matches: 7. CDR1 is LNHDA and CDR2 is SQIVND in the germline V gene (reference sequence). The length of the CDR3 is 15 residues. CDR3 bases: TGTGCCAGTAGTATCCTAGGACTAGCGGGAAGTGAGCAGTACTTC. This translates into CASSILGLAGSEQYF. The whole variable domain, remainder taken from reference TRBV19 and TRBJ2-7, is DGGITQSPKYLFRKEGQNVTLSCEQNLNHDAMYWYRQDPGQGLRLIYYSQIVNDFQKGDIAEGYSVSREKKESFPLTVTSAQKNPTAFYLCASSILGLAGSEQYFGPGTRLTVT.

This sequence joins TRBV4-3 and TRBJ1-4; 9 bases line up with TRBD1. CDR1 and CDR2 from the germline V gene are LGHNA and YSLEER. The junction had 12 bases not matched to a gene; V was cut back by 3 bases and J by 1 base. The CDR3 covers 19 residues. CDR3 nucleotide sequence: TGCGCCAGCAGCCACGTAAGGGACAGGGCAGAACTAACTAATGAAAAACTGTTTTTT. Its protein is CASSHVRDRAELTNEKLFF.

About this clone: Other DNA sequences of this sample code for an identical CDR3. The chain combines TRBV7-2 with TRBJ2-2; D gene uncertain. V was trimmed by 5 bases and J by 2 bases, leaving 3 bases between them. The CDR3 has 12 residues. Germline CDR1 SGHTA, CDR2 FQGNSA. DNA of the CDR3: TGTGCCAGCAGCCCTAACACCGGGGAGCTGTTTTTT. Its translation is CASSPNTGELFF.

V is TRBV7-2 and J is TRBJ2-6; possible D gene TRBD1, 6 bases. Germline loops: CDR1 SGHTA, CDR2 FQGNSA. The CDR3 is made up of 16 amino acids. Trimming took off 3 bases at V and 0 bases at J, with 9 bases between the two ends. This CDR3 is CASSFQGGSGANVLTF. The CDR3 nucleotides read TGTGCCAGCAGCTTTCAAGGGGGCTCTGGGGCCAACGTCCTGACTTTC.

The chain combines TRBV29-1 with TRBJ2-3, with D hard to call. The germline CDR1 and CDR2 sequences are SQVTM and ANQGSEA. CDR3 size: 13 residues. V shed 5 bases and J shed 0 bases, with 9 bases lying between them. The CDR3 here is CSVRSPSTDTQYF. The CDR3 bases are TGCAGCGTTCGGAGCCCTAGCACAGATACGCAGTATTTT.

V usage is TRBV5-6 and J usage is TRBJ2-7; D uncertain. V gave up 4 bases and J gave up 3 bases, with 11 bases separating them. Germline loops: CDR1 SGHDT, CDR2 YYEEEE. The CDR3 has 13 amino acids. CDR3 DNA: TGTGCCAGCAGCATCCTTTCTCGCTACGAGCAGTACTTC. Amino acids: CASSILSRYEQYF. Full variable domain (outside the CDR3, taken from reference TRBV5-6 and TRBJ2-7): DAGVTQSPTHLIKTRGQQVTLRCSPKSGHDTVSWYQQALGQGPQFIFQYYEEEERQRGNFPDRFSGHQFPNYSSELNVNALLLGDSALYLCASSILSRYEQYFGPGTRLTVT.

J is TRBJ2-3 and V is TRBV9; D might be TRBD2 (6 bases). The V end lost 2 bases, the J end lost 5 bases, and 15 bases lay between the germline ends. The CDR3 contains 15 residues. Germline V gene data show CDR1 as SGDLS and CDR2 as YYNGEE. CDR3: CASSVGREKVDTQYF. The CDR3 DNA follows: TGTGCCAGCAGCGTCGGACGGGAGAAAGTAGATACGCAGTATTTT. Full variable domain (rest looked up from reference TRBV9 and TRBJ2-3): DSGVTQTPKHLITATGQRVTLRCSPRSGDLSVYWYQQSLDQGLQFLIQYYNGEERAKGNILERFSAQQFPDLHSELNLSSLELGDSALYFCASSVGREKVDTQYFGPGTRLTVL.

The V call is TRBV9, the J call TRBJ2-3; no firm D call. From germline, CDR1 is SGDLS and CDR2 YYNGEE. The CDR3 covers 17 residues. Trimming removed 4 bases from V and 1 base from J, with 19 bases in between. Here the CDR3 DNA reads TGTGCCAGCAGCAAACATTATGAATCTCTAGGCACAGATACGCAGTATTTT. It translates to CASSKHYESLGTDTQYF. Combining the CDR3 with reference TRBV9 and TRBJ2-3 gives the whole variable domain DSGVTQTPKHLITATGQRVTLRCSPRSGDLSVYWYQQSLDQGLQFLIQYYNGEERAKGNILERFSAQQFPDLHSELNLSSLELGDSALYFCASSKHYESLGTDTQYFGPGTRLTVL.

The table lists this clone with a count of one. The rearrangement links TRBV7-5 to TRBJ2-4; the D call in the table, TRBD2, was not verified against the DNA. TRBV7-5 is an annotated pseudogene. The CDR3 totals 16 residues. CDR3 DNA: TGTGCCAGAAGCTTAGGCGGAGGGCAGGGCCCAAACATTCAGTACTTC. As protein: CARSLGGGQGPNIQYF.

The chain has TRBV21-1 and TRBJ2-7; the table's TRBD1 call for D was not verified on the DNA. TRBV21-1 is listed as a pseudogene. CDR3 length: 14 residues. The CDR3 DNA is TGTGCCAGCAGCAAATCGGCTTGCAGGGACGAGCAGTACTTC. This encodes CASSKSACRDEQYF.

The chain employs TRBV6-6 and TRBJ2-5, with 8 bases that match TRBD2. The J call may be wrong; the DNA end is better matched by TRBJ2-7. The CDR3 totals 14 residues. Germline V gene lookup returns CDR1 MNHNY and CDR2 SVGAGI (reference sequence). CDR3 in amino acids: CASSAGLGGYEQYF. The DNA for the CDR3 is TGTGCCAGCAGTGCGGGACTAGGCGGTTACGAGCAGTACTTC.

The J gene is TRBJ2-1, the V gene TRBV18; 10 nucleotides match TRBD2. The CDR3 loop spans 16 amino acids. CDR1 is KGHSH, CDR2 LQKENI, per germline. The J segment lost 10 bases and the V segment lost 3 bases, leaving 12 bases of the junction unmatched. The CDR3 DNA sequence: TGTGCCAGCTCACCTCCGGGACTAGCGTCGGGCGGGGAGCAGTTCTTC. This gives the protein CASSPPGLASGGEQFF. Full variable domain (rest looked up from reference TRBV18 and TRBJ2-1): NAGVMQNPRHLVRRRGQEARLRCSPMKGHSHVYWYRQLPEEGLKFMVYLQKENIIDESGMPKERFSAEFPKEGPSILRIQQVVRGDSAAYFCASSPPGLASGGEQFFGPGTRLTVL.

This chain links TRBV9 with TRBJ2-1, with TRBD1 identical over 8 bases. After removal of 4 bases from V and 5 bases from J, the junction contained 14 bases not matched to a gene. Germline values: CDR1 SGDLS, CDR2 YYNGEE. This CDR3 is built from 17 residues. CDR3 loop: CASSPRGPTGVNNEQFF. Here the CDR3 DNA reads TGTGCCAGCAGCCCTCGGGGACCGACAGGGGTCAACAATGAGCAGTTCTTC.

The chain recombines TRBV19 with TRBJ1-5, with TRBD1 matching over 9 bases. There are 15 residues in the CDR3. V dropped 7 bases and J dropped 5; count of bases not matched to a gene: 9. Per the germline V gene, CDR1 is LNHDA and CDR2 is SQIVND (reference sequence). The CDR3 loop is CASTPRTGADQPQHF. CDR3 coding DNA: TGTGCCAGTACCCCCCGGACAGGGGCTGATCAGCCCCAGCATTTT.

The chain recombines TRBV18 with TRBJ1-2; 9 bases match TRBD1. CDR1 is KGHSH, CDR2 LQKENI, per germline. Unmatched junction bases numbered 7, after V lost 4 bases and J lost 4 bases. The CDR3 length is 15 residues. The CDR3 bases are TGTGCCAGCTCACGAGGGACAGGGTCGCGCTATGGCTACACCTTC. Protein sequence: CASSRGTGSRYGYTF.

This chain connects TRBV7-3 to TRBJ1-5; 8 bases map to TRBD1. Trimming removed 5 bases from V and 6 bases from J; junction bases left unmatched: 6. This CDR3 region has 14 residues. CDR1 SGHTA and CDR2 FQGTGA come from the germline V gene. Written as DNA, the CDR3 is TGTGCCAGCAGCCATGGACAGGGTACTCAGCCCCAGCATTTT. Translating gives CASSHGQGTQPQHF.

The rearrangement joins TRBV5-1 to TRBJ1-1; 8 bases line up with TRBD1. CDR3 length: 14 residues. Germline lookup yields CDR1 SGHRS and CDR2 YFSETQ. Trimming removed 4 bases from V and 4 bases from J; junction bases left unmatched: 6. The CDR3 nucleotides are TGCGCCAGCAGCACTCCAACAGGGGGCACTGAAGCTTTCTTT. This codes for CASSTPTGGTEAFF. Looking up the rest from reference TRBV5-1 and TRBJ1-1 gives the full variable domain: KAGVTQTPRYLIKTRGQQVTLSCSPISGHRSVSWYQQTPGQGLQFLFEYFSETQRNKGNFPGRFSGRQFSNSRSEMNVSTLELGDSALYLCASSTPTGGTEAFFGQGTRLTVV.

The chain uses TRBV5-4 and TRBJ2-2; 9 bases match TRBD1. In germline, CDR1 is SGHNT, CDR2 YYREEE (reference sequence). This CDR3 is 15 amino acids long. Losses at the gene ends were 2 bases for V and 4 bases for J; bases not matched to a gene: 3. The DNA for the CDR3 is TGTGCCAGCAGCTTCCGGGACAGGGTCACCGGGGAGCTGTTTTTT. It codes for CASSFRDRVTGELFF.

The chain links TRBV6-1 to TRBJ1-5; D is ambiguous. Germline V gives CDR1 MNHNS, CDR2 SASEGT. CDR3 length: 13 residues. Trimming shortened V by 6 bases and J by 4 bases, and 10 bases separated the two germline ends. The CDR3 sequence: CASREVLNQPQHF. The CDR3 DNA reads as TGTGCCAGCAGAGAGGTACTGAATCAGCCCCAGCATTTT.

V gene TRBV28 combines with J gene TRBJ2-7, with D perhaps TRBD2 (6 bases). Germline V CDR1 and CDR2: MDHEN, SYDVKM. This CDR3 comprises 13 residues. Trimming took off 8 bases at V and 0 bases at J, with 11 bases between the two ends. The CDR3 region is CASAWGGSYEQYF. In DNA form, the CDR3 reads TGTGCCAGCGCGTGGGGAGGCTCCTACGAGCAGTACTTC.